The T cell receptor beta chain described here comes from a study of blood T cell repertoires in COVID-19 (dated by TCRdb to 2019 to 2021). Turning to the overall study: Samples covering the acute and convalescent phases of COVID-19 were provided by collaborators in the United States, Italy and Spain. A freely available public database, intended as a resource for researchers studying the immune response to SARS-CoV-2, is where the repertoires were released. Deeply sampled blood TCRbeta repertoires from subjects exposed to, actively infected with, or recovered from COVID-19 were included in the dataset. HLA class I and class II types, where available, came from metadata supplied by the sample provider rather than from assay-based typing. The samples were drawn from the first 160 participants of the ongoing ImmuneRACE study and from some 1,300 subjects provided by 6 global collaborators. The prospective study material was composed of cDNA or gDNA derived from T cells, B-cell-depleted T cells, or PBMCs. Nearly every sample came with metadata listing a de-identified subject ID, COVID-19 status, age in years and sex. Results and caveats for the whole study, not just this receptor: How much clinical and demographic metadata was included differed by source and by participant, and the metadata was provided uncurated.

Comment on this clone: The clone's antigen remains unknown. Base quality data are lacking; no much larger clone is found one base away.

Taken from cysteine to phenylalanine, the CDR3 has 16 residues. Just the 48-base CDR3 DNA is kept, in frame starting at base 1. CDR1 is given as SGHTA and CDR2 as FQGNSA, both from the germline V gene. V ends up 2 bases short and J 3 bases short, with an unmatched junction base count of 6. TCRbeta CDR3 regions were amplified from genomic DNA by means of the immunoSEQ Assay, a bias-controlled multiplex PCR. Concerning the study's data processing: The number of nucleated cells in each sample was estimated from the amplification of reference gene primers within the assay. To quantify the absolute abundance of each unique TCRbeta CDR3 rearrangement, sequence reads were collapsed and filtered. For each sample, productive Simpson clonality was calculated by taking the square root of Simpson's diversity index across productive rearrangements. The clones in this table, taken by TCRdb from immuneACCESS, are in-frame only. Not every clone is retained; where verified, under half of the shortfall comes from an unresolved V gene, and the cause of the rest is unknown. V and J calls and clone size are copied from that table; D and trimming were computed from the DNA. The sample yields fewer than 50,000 clones; more than 70% were counted once. The top ten constitute roughly 14% of the sample.

Whole blood was collected in K2EDTA tubes by collaborating institutions according to the institutions' own protocols. For TCRbeta analysis, collaborator samples were shipped as frozen whole blood, as isolated PBMCs, or as DNA extracted from either sample type. The sample comprised peripheral blood. This sequence uses TRBV7-2 and TRBJ2-2; TRBD2 aligns with 7 central bases. This TCR was recovered from a human donor in a cohort sampled during active COVID-19. In nucleotide form, the sequence is TGTGCCAGCAGCTTACGAGGGAGGGCCTACACCGGGGAGCTGTTTTTT. Its protein product is CASSLRGRAYTGELFF.